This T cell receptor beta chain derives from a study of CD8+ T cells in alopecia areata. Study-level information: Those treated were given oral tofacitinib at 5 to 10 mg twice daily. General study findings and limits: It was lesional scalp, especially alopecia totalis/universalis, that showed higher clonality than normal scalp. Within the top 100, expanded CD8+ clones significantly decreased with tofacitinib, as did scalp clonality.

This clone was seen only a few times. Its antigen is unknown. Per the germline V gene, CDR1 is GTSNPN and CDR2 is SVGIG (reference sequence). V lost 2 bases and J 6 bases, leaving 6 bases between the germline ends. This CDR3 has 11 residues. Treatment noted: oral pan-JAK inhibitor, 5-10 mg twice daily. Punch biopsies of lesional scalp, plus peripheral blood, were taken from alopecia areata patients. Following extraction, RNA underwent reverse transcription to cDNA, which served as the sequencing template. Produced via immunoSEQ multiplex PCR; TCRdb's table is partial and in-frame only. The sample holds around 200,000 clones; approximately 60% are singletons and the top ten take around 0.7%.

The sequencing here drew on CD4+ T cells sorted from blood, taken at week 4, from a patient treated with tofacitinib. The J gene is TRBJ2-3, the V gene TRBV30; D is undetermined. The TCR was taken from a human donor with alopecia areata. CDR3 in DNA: TGTGCCTGGAGTCCCCGTGATACGCAGTATTTT. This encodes CAWSPRDTQYF.